The table lists the clone carrying this TCR beta chain with many counts. Its target is unknown. Its ends do not fully match the called genes, so a read error is possible. The making of cDNA relied on 5'RACE with 10-nucleotide random UMIs. Whenever a sequencing run was performed, it yielded over 170 million TCR-beta sequences from 15-18 subjects. TCRdb analysed the 5' RACE reads with MiXCR anew, one entry per CDR3 protein. The table shows about 65,000 distinct CDR3 sequences, with 4.1% occurring only once. The unsorted libraries were produced from 2 million PBMCs held at -80 C. The data belong to a study of neurological immune-mediated disorders. Study results and limitations: It was the repertoires of 18 of 34 multiple sclerosis patients that phylogenetic grouping placed in one related-CDR3 cluster, which is a possible signature.

The CDR3 has 17 residues. CDR1 is MNHNY and CDR2 is SVGAGI in the germline V gene (reference sequence). The sequence came from a man over 45 with multiple sclerosis. The specimen sequenced was PBMCs. V and J are TRBV6-6 and TRBJ1-5, with D perhaps TRBD1 (6 bases). CDR3 nucleotide sequence: TGTGCCAGCAGATCGCTCAACACCGGGACAAGCAATCAGCCCCAGAATTTT. Amino acids: CASRSLNTGTSNQPQNF.